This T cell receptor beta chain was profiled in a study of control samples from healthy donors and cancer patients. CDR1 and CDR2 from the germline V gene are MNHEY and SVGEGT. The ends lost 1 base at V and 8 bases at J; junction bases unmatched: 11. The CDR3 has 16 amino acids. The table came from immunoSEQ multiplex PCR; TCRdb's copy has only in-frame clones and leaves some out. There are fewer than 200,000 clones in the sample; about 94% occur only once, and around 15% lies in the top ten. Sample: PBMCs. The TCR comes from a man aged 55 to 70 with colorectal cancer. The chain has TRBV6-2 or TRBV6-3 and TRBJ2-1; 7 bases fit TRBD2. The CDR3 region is CASSYFLKGREDEQFF. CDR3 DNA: TGTGCCAGCAGTTACTTTTTAAAGGGGAGGGAAGATGAGCAGTTCTTC.